The entry below gives a single T cell receptor (beta chain) sequence along with its context. What it binds is not known. This sample is drawn from a study of T cells after yellow fever vaccination. General study points: Contaminating bulk clonotypes could be abundant in FACS-sorted repertoires.

From germline, CDR1 is MDHEN and CDR2 SYDVKM. Germline trimming cut 3 bases from V and 9 bases from J; bases unmatched to any gene: 8. The CDR3 spans 14 residues. Each CDR3 protein gets one entry after TCRdb re-called the 5' RACE reads with MiXCR. The table has around 310,000 distinct CDR3 sequences, approximately 9% seen once. Sequenced here: PBMCs, sampled on the day of the first yellow fever vaccination. The V gene is TRBV28, the J gene TRBJ2-1, with TRBD2 matching 7 bases. The clonotype was recovered from a man younger than 35 who received the YFV17D yellow fever vaccine. The CDR3 here is CASSFPGLVGEQFF. DNA for the CDR3: TGTGCCAGCAGTTTCCCCGGACTAGTTGGTGAGCAGTTCTTC.